This T cell receptor beta chain was recovered during a study of T-cell reconstitution after alpha-beta-depleted transplantation in children. The CDR3 contains 12 residues. V lost 6 bases to trimming and J lost 8 bases, with 13 bases between them. Germline CDR1 SEHNR, CDR2 FQNEAQ (reference sequence). The authors prepared the TCRbeta library with unique molecular identifiers. TCRdb processed the PCR reads anew with MiXCR; each CDR3 protein has one entry. Of nearly 400,000 distinct CDR3 sequences in the sample, roughly 20% were seen once. This clonotype was counted ten times or more. The chain couples TRBV7-9 to TRBJ1-2; weak D call: TRBD1 (6 bases). The sample here was PBMCs from the stem cell graft donor, taken from the stem cell graft. This receptor was taken from a human donor who donated a stem cell graft to a child with acute myeloid leukemia. The CDR3 loop is CASSTTGRGYTF. CDR3 DNA sequence: TGTGCCAGCAGTACCACAGGGAGAGGCTACACCTTC.